The rows below give T cell receptor beta chains drawn from one sample of a study of blood T cell repertoires in COVID-19. This table comes from immunoSEQ multiplex PCR, and its TCRdb copy is limited to in-frame clones, with some not included. In the table there are 210,000 or so clones, 80% to 90% of which are singletons. The sequenced sample consisted of peripheral blood. The receptor set was obtained from a man aged 45 to 65 with active or convalescent COVID-19. The CDR3 runs from the conserved cysteine through the conserved F or W. A D gene is named only where the DNA matches it firmly. Size values are once, few and many counts, or a class for expanded clones, and some rows have none.

V gene	D gene	clone size	J gene	CDR3 protein	CDR3 DNA
TRBV5-1	-	once	TRBJ1-2	CASSFGYGYTF	TGCGCCAGCAGCTTCGGGTATGGCTACACCTTC
TRBV30	TRBD1	-	TRBJ1-1	CAWSPPGQGVKRAFF	TGTGCCTGGAGTCCTCCGGGACAGGGGGTAAAGCGAGCTTTCTTT
TRBV19	-	many	TRBJ1-3	CATKLFSGNTIYF	TGTGCCACCAAGCTGTTCTCTGGAAACACCATATATTTT
TRBV28	TRBD1	-	TRBJ2-6	CASSPSFGQVPSGANVLTF	TGTGCCAGCAGTCCTTCCTTCGGACAGGTACCCTCTGGGGCCAACGTCCTGACTTTC
TRBV5-1	TRBD2	-	TRBJ2-1	CASSLATRTSGYNEQFF	TGCGCCAGCAGCTTGGCAACAAGGACTAGCGGCTACAATGAGCAGTTCTTC
TRBV28	TRBD1	-	TRBJ2-5	CASWGTGKGETQYF	TGTGCCAGCTGGGGGACAGGGAAGGGCGAGACCCAGTACTTC
TRBV19	-	-	TRBJ1-5	CASSLDRSNNQPQHF	TGTGCCAGTAGTCTCGACAGGAGTAACAATCAGCCCCAGCATTTT
TRBV2	TRBD2	-	TRBJ2-4	CASSEWTSGGAKNIQYF	TGTGCCAGCAGTGAATGGACTAGCGGGGGAGCCAAAAACATTCAGTACTTC
TRBV3-1/TRBV3-2	-	-	TRBJ2-1	CASSQRTLIHEQFF	TGTGCCAGCAGCCAACGGACTCTAATCCATGAGCAGTTCTTC
TRBV7-6	-	-	TRBJ2-5	CASSDLRARRVVTQYF	TGTGCCAGCAGCGACCTAAGGGCCCGGCGGGTTGTGACCCAGTACTTC
TRBV11-3	TRBD2	-	TRBJ2-3	CASSFGAGATDTQYF	TGTGCCAGCAGCTTTGGCGCGGGAGCCACAGATACGCAGTATTTT
TRBV20-1	-	-	TRBJ1-6	CSASPVRTASVSPLHF	TGCAGTGCTAGTCCTGTCCGGACTGCCTCGGTATCACCCCTCCACTTT
TRBV5-1	TRBD1	-	TRBJ2-7	CASSSQGVEDEQYF	TGCGCCAGCAGCTCTCAGGGGGTAGAGGACGAGCAGTACTTC
TRBV5-4	-	-	TRBJ2-3	CASSLVSSTDTQYF	TGTGCCAGCAGCTTGGTGAGCAGCACAGATACGCAGTATTTT
TRBV5-1	TRBD2	-	TRBJ2-3	CASSLRTSGNLVNTQYF	TGCGCCAGCAGCCTCCGGACTAGCGGGAACTTAGTGAATACGCAGTATTTT
TRBV5-5	-	few	TRBJ2-7	CASSLGQPESYEQYF	TGTGCCAGCAGCTTAGGACAGCCTGAATCCTACGAGCAGTACTTC
TRBV11-2	TRBD1	-	TRBJ1-6	CASSPIRGLGSPLHF	TGTGCCAGCAGCCCTATAAGGGGGCTCGGTTCACCCCTCCACTTT
TRBV2	-	-	TRBJ1-4	CASSPDEKLFF	TGTGCCAGCAGCCCGGATGAAAAACTGTTTTTT
TRBV27	TRBD2	-	TRBJ2-7	CASRSVAGGQGYEQYF	TGTGCCAGCAGAAGTGTGGCGGGGGGACAAGGCTACGAGCAGTACTTC
TRBV6-1	TRBD1	-	TRBJ2-7	CASSEAPSTGAYEQYF	TGTGCCAGCAGTGAGGCTCCGTCGACAGGGGCCTACGAGCAGTACTTC
TRBV29-1	TRBD1	few	TRBJ2-2	CSIGTGVNTGELFF	TGCAGCATAGGGACAGGGGTAAACACCGGGGAGCTGTTTTTT
TRBV9	-	-	TRBJ2-2	CASSVFGAPTGELFF	TGTGCCAGCAGCGTATTTGGGGCCCCCACCGGGGAGCTGTTTTTT
TRBV28	TRBD1	-	TRBJ1-5	CASSPGQPNQPQHF	TGTGCCAGCAGCCCGGGACAGCCAAATCAGCCCCAGCATTTT
TRBV5-1	-	-	TRBJ2-1	CASSGGLAKYNEQFF	TGCGCCAGCAGCGGCGGCCTAGCGAAATACAATGAGCAGTTCTTC